This T cell receptor beta chain was observed in a study of T cell responses to AZD1222 COVID-19 vaccine. Regarding this clone: Its antigen is undetermined.

V was clipped by 6 bases and J by 0 bases, with 17 bases between them. The CDR3 contains 16 residues. Germline V gene lookup returns CDR1 WNHNN and CDR2 SYGVQD (reference sequence). Data came from immunoSEQ multiplex PCR; TCRdb stores just in-frame clones and leaves some out. The sample holds over 150,000 clones; around 88% are singletons and the top ten take approximately 0.49%. Study results and caveats: At study baseline, merely five or six AZD1222 recipients were seropositive. Two AZD1222 doses significantly raised spike-specific TCR breadth and depth over controls. Clonal diversity was possibly underestimated; the donors were predominantly white British and more often female.

The rearrangement uses TRBV10-1 and TRBJ2-5; tentatively, D is TRBD1 or TRBD2 (5 bases each). Sequencing was performed on peripheral blood, taken on day 0 of AZD1222 vaccination. This receptor was identified in an adult in good health. CDR3 amino acids: CASREQAIAYQETQYF. DNA of the CDR3: TGCGCCAGCAGGGAACAGGCTATAGCGTACCAAGAGACCCAGTACTTC.